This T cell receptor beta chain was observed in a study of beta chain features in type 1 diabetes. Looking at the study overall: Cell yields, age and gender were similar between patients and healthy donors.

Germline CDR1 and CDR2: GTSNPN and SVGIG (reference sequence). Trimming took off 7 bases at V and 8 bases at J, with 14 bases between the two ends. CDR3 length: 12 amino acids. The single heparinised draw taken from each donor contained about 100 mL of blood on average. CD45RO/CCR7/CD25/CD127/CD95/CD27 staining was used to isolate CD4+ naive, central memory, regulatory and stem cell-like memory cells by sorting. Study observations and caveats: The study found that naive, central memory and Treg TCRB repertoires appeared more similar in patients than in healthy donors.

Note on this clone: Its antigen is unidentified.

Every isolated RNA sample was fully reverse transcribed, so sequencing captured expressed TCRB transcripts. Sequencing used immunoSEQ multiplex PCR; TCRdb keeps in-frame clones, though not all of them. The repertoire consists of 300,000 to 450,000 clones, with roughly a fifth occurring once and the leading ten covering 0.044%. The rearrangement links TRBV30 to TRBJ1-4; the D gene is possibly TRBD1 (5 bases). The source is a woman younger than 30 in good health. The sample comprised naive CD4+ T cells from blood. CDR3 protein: CAFTLGGEKLFF. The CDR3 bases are TGTGCCTTCACCTTGGGGGGAGAAAAACTGTTTTTT. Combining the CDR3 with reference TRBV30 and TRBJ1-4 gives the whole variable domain SQTIHQWPATLVQPVGSPLSLECTVEGTSNPNLYWYRQAAGRGLQLLFYSVGIGQISSEVPQNLSASRPQDRQFILSSKKLLLSDSGFYLCAFTLGGEKLFFGSGTQLSVL.